These 14 T cell receptor beta chains were sequenced from one sample in a study of beta chain features in type 1 diabetes. General study points: Shortening that was moderate but significant affected the TCRB CDR3s of Type 1 diabetes patients in all four CD4+ subsets.

Sequencing targeted expressed TCRB transcripts, as all isolated RNA had been reverse transcribed. Clones were read by immunoSEQ multiplex PCR, and TCRdb kept only the in-frame ones, dropping some. The sample yields 100,000 to 150,000 clones, 15% to 20% seen once. Which antigens these TCRs recognize remains unknown. Source material: central memory CD4+ T cells from blood. The receptors were sampled from a man aged 18 to 29 with type 1 diabetes.

This chain links TRBV7-9 with TRBJ2-1; possible D gene TRBD1, 5 bases. CDR1 and CDR2 (germline): SEHNR, FQNEAQ (reference sequence). This CDR3 contains 15 residues. V was shortened by 1 base and J by 1 base, with 8 bases between the two germline ends. The CDR3 DNA reads TGTGCCAGCAGCTTAGGTTCAGGGTCCTACAATGAGCAGTTCTTC. Translated, it gives CASSLGSGSYNEQFF.

The chain employs TRBV7-9 and TRBJ2-7; TRBD1 might be the D (6 bases). The CDR3 runs to 14 residues. CDR1 is SEHNR and CDR2 is FQNEAQ in the germline V gene (reference sequence). The V gene lost 6 bases and the J gene lost 2 bases, with 14 bases spanning the gap. CDR3 loop: CASSTQGSPYEQYF. The CDR3 bases are TGTGCCAGCAGTACACAGGGTTCGCCCTACGAGCAGTACTTC.

The chain uses TRBV7-2 and TRBJ1-1; D unresolved. With 1 base removed from V and 4 bases from J, the gap between germline ends came to 7 bases. Germline-derived CDR1 and CDR2 are SGHTA and FQGNSA. The CDR3 runs 13 residues. The CDR3 is CASSLVSGTEAFF. CDR3 DNA: TGTGCCAGCAGCTTAGTGTCTGGCACTGAAGCTTTCTTT.

The chain links TRBV9 to TRBJ2-7; TRBD1 agrees at 10 bases. This CDR3 contains 14 residues. Germline trimming cut 2 bases from V and 7 bases from J; bases unmatched to any gene: 6. Germline values: CDR1 SGDLS, CDR2 YYNGEE. CDR3 sequence reads: CASSVGDRGVEQYF. CDR3 DNA: TGTGCCAGCAGCGTGGGGGACAGGGGTGTAGAGCAGTACTTC.

This clone was found a few times. V and J are TRBV7-2 and TRBJ2-1; D ambiguous. The V gene's germline CDR1 is SGHTA and CDR2 FQGNSA. V lost 1 base and J 0 bases, leaving 16 bases between the germline ends. The CDR3 contains 18 residues. The CDR3 nucleotides are TGTGCCAGCAGCTTAGTCGTGACCGAACATAGCTCCTACAATGAGCAGTTCTTC. Its translation is CASSLVVTEHSSYNEQFF.

This clone showed up just a few times. The J gene is TRBJ2-1, the V gene TRBV7-9, with D perhaps being TRBD1 or TRBD2 (5 bases each). Germline lookup yields CDR1 SEHNR and CDR2 FQNEAQ (reference sequence). The V end was cut by 4 bases, the J end by 8 bases, with 12 bases between. CDR3 length: 13 amino acids. Written as DNA, the CDR3 is TGTGCCAGCAGCTCCATCGGGGCCTATGAGCAGTTCTTC. Translated, it gives CASSSIGAYEQFF.

The sample holds many counts of this clone. V is TRBV5-1 and J is TRBJ2-1; 8 bases line up with TRBD2. The CDR3 is made up of 15 amino acids. Trimming at V came to 2 bases and at J to 7 bases, leaving 8 bases not matched to a gene. Germline-derived CDR1 and CDR2 are SGHRS and YFSETQ. As DNA, the CDR3 is TGCGCCAGCAGCTTATCCGGGACTAGAGAGAATGAGCAGTTCTTC. This translates into CASSLSGTRENEQFF.

The chain has TRBV9 and TRBJ1-1; D unclear. The V end lost 0 bases, the J end lost 3 bases, and 12 bases lay between the germline ends. Germline CDR1 and CDR2: SGDLS and YYNGEE. This CDR3 is 15 amino acids long. CDR3 bases: TGTGCCAGCAGCGTAGGAAACCCTAGGGACACTGAAGCTTTCTTT. This sequence encodes CASSVGNPRDTEAFF.

This chain joins TRBV11-2 and TRBJ2-5; D is unclear. The CDR3 extends over 14 amino acids. CDR1 is SGHAT, CDR2 FQNNGV, per germline. The V end lost 5 bases, the J end lost 2 bases, and 12 bases lay between the germline ends. The CDR3 DNA is TGTGCCAGCAGCCCCTCCCGGGCACAAGAGACCCAGTACTTC. It is translated as CASSPSRAQETQYF.

This clone was seen a handful of times. The genes are TRBV30 and TRBJ1-5; D gene ambiguous. This CDR3 has 13 residues. Germline values: CDR1 GTSNPN, CDR2 SVGIG (reference sequence). The ends were cut back, 2 bases at V and 2 bases at J, with 7 bases in the middle. The CDR3 reads CAWSRYGNQPQHF. CDR3 coding DNA: TGTGCCTGGAGTCGATATGGCAATCAGCCCCAGCATTTT. Full variable domain (outside the CDR3, taken from reference TRBV30 and TRBJ1-5): SQTIHQWPATLVQPVGSPLSLECTVEGTSNPNLYWYRQAAGRGLQLLFYSVGIGQISSEVPQNLSASRPQDRQFILSSKKLLLSDSGFYLCAWSRYGNQPQHFGDGTRLSIL.

This chain connects TRBV28 to TRBJ2-5; D uncertain. Germline V lookup: CDR1 MDHEN, CDR2 SYDVKM. The CDR3 is 12 residues long. The V gene lost 5 bases and the J gene lost 5 bases, with 9 bases spanning the gap. The DNA of the CDR3 is TGTGCCAGCAGTGTCCGATCCGAGACCCAGTACTTC. Amino acid sequence: CASSVRSETQYF.

This clone was seen repeatedly, ten times or more. The chain combines TRBV25-1 with TRBJ2-7; D is perhaps TRBD1 or TRBD2 (5 bases each). CDR1 and CDR2 from the germline V gene are MGHDK and SYGVNS. The CDR3 spans 10 residues. Between the trimmed V and J ends, which lost 4 bases and 11 bases, there was a span of 9 bases. The CDR3 reads CASSVGTEYF. In DNA, the CDR3 is TGTGCCAGCAGTGTCGGGACGGAGTACTTC.

This clone has a handful of counts. This rearrangement joins TRBV30 to TRBJ2-3; D gene unclear. This CDR3 region has 12 residues. V was shortened by 2 bases and J by 6 bases, with 9 bases between the two germline ends. Germline CDR1 reads GTSNPN; CDR2 reads SVGIG (reference sequence). In nucleotides, the CDR3 is TGTGCCTGGAGTCCCCAAATCGATACGCAGTATTTT. Translating gives CAWSPQIDTQYF.

The chain carries TRBV27 and TRBJ2-3, with D possibly being TRBD1 or TRBD2 (5 bases each). The CDR3 sequence is 14 residues long. V shed 2 bases and J shed 3 bases, with 9 bases lying between them. Germline values: CDR1 MNHEY, CDR2 SMNVEV (reference sequence). CDR3 DNA: TGTGCCAGCAGTTTAGAGGGGCGGACAGATACGCAGTATTTT. Encoded protein: CASSLEGRTDTQYF.